This TCR beta chain was captured in a study of CD8 T cells in Susac syndrome. In blood CD8+ and CD4+ T cells, TCR beta underwent sequencing. It was negative isolation that provided the CD8+ and CD4+ T cells, whereas TEMRA cells were enriched by FACS. Study findings and constraints: The study conceded that relatively few individuals underwent its TCR sequencing and HLA analysis.

Reverse transcription of about 0.5 to 1 ug RNA used random hexamers. An immunoSEQ multiplex PCR generated amplified TCR beta CDR3 products spanning 54 Vbeta and 13 Jbeta. In TCRdb, the immunoSEQ multiplex PCR reads were re-called with MiXCR into one record per CDR3 protein. This sample has approximately 150,000 distinct CDR3 sequences, with around 92% found just once. As to this clonotype: Its specificity is unknown.

This receptor was taken from a human donor in good health. Sequenced material: CD4+ T cells from PBMCs.

DNA for the CDR3: TGCGCCAGCAGCTTAGGAGACAAGAATGAGCAGTTCTTC. Translated: CASSLGDKNEQFF. The rearrangement joins TRBV5-1 to TRBJ2-1; D is unresolved. Between the trimmed V and J ends, which lost 2 bases and 7 bases, there was a span of 10 bases. The CDR3 runs 13 residues. Germline V lookup: CDR1 SGHRS, CDR2 YFSETQ.